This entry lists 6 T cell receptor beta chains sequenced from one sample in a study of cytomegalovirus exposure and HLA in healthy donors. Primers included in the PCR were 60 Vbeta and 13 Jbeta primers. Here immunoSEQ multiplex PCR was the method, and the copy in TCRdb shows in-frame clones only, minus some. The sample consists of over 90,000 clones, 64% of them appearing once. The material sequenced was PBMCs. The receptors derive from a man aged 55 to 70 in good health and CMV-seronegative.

CDR3 DNA sequence: TGTGCCAGCAGCCCGCAGGGGGATTCCGGAAACACCATATATTTT. This translates into CASSPQGDSGNTIYF. J is TRBJ1-3 and V is TRBV11-3; 7 positions match TRBD1. Germline loops: CDR1 SGHNT, CDR2 YENEEA. Unmatched junction bases numbered 8, after V lost 5 bases and J lost 4 bases. There are 15 residues in the CDR3.

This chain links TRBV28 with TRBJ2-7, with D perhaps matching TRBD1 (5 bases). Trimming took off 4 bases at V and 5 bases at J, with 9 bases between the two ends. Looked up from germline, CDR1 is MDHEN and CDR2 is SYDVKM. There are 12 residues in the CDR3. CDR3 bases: TGTGCCAGCAGTTCAGGGATCAACGAGCAGTACTTC. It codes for CASSSGINEQYF.

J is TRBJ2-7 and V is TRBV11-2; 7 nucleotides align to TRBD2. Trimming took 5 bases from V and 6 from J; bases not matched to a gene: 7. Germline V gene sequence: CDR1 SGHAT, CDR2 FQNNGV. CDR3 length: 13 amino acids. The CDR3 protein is CASSGGTTAEQYF. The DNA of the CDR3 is TGTGCCAGCAGCGGCGGGACTACTGCCGAGCAGTACTTC.

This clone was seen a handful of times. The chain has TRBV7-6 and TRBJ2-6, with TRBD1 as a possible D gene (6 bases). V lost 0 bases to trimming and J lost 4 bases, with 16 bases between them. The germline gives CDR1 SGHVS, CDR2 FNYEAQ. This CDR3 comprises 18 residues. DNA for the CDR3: TGTGCCAGCAGCTTAGCGACCCCCACAGGGTCAGGGGCCAACGTCCTGACTTTC. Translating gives CASSLATPTGSGANVLTF.

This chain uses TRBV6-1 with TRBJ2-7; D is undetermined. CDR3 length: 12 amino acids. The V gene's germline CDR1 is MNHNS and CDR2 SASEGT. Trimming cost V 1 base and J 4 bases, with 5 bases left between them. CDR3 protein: CASSEVLYEQYF. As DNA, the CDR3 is TGTGCCAGCAGTGAAGTCCTATACGAGCAGTACTTC.

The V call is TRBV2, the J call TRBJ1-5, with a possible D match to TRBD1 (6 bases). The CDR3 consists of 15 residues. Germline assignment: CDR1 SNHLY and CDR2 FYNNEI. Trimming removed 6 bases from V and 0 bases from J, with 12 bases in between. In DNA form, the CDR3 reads TGTGCCAGCAGGGGAGGGACAACTAGCAATCAGCCCCAGCATTTT. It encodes CASRGGTTSNQPQHF.